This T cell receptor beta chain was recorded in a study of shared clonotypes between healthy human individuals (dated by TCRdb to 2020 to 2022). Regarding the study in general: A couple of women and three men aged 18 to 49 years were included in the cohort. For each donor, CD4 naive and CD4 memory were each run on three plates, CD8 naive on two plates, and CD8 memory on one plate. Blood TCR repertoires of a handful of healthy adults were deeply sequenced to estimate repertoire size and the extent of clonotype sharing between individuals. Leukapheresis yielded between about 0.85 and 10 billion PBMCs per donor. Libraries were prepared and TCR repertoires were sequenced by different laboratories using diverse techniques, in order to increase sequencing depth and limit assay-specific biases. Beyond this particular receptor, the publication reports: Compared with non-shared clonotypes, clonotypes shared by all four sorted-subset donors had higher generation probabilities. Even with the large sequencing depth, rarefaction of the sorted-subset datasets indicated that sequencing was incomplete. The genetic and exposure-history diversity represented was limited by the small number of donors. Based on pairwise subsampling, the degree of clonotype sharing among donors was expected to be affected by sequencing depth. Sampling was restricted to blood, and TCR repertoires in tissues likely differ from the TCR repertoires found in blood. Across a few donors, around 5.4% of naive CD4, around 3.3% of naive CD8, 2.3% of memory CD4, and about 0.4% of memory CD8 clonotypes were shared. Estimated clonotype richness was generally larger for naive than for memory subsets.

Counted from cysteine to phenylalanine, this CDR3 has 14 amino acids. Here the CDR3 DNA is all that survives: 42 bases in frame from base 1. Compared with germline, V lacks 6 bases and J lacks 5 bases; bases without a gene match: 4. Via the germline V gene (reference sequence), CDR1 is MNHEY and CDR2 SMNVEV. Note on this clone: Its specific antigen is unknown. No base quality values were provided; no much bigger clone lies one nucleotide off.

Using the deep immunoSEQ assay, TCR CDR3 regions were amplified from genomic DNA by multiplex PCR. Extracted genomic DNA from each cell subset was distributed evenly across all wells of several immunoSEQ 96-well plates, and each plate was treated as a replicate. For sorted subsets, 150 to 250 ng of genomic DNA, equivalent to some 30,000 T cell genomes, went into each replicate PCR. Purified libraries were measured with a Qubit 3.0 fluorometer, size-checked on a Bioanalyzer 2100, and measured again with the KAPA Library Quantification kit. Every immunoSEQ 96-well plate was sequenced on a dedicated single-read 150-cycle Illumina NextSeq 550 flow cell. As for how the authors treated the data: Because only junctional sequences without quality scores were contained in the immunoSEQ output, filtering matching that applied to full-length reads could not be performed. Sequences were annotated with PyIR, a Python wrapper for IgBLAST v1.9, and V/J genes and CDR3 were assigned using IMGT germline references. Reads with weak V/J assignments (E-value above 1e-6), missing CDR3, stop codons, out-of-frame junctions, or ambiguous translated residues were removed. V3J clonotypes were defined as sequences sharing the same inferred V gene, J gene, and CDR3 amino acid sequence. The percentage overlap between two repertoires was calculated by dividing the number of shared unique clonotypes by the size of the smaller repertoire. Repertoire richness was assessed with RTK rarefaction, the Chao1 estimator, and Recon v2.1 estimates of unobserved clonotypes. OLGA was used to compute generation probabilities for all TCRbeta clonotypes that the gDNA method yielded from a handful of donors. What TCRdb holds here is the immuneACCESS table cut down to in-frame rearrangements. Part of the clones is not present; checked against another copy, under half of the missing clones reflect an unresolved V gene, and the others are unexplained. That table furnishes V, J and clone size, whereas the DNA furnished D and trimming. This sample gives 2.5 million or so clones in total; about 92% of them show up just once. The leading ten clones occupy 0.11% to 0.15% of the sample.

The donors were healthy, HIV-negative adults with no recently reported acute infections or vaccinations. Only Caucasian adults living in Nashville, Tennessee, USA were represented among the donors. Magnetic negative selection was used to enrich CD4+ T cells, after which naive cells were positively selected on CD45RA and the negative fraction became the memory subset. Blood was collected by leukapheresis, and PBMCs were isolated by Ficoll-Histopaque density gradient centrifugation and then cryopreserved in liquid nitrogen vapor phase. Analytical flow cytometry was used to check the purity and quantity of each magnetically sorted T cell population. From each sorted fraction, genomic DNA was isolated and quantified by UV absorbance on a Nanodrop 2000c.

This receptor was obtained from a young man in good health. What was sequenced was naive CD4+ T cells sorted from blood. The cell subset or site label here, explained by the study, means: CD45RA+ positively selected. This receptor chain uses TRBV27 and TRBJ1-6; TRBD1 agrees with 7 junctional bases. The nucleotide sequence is TGTGCCAGCAGCGAGGGGGCTGATAATTCACCCCTCCACTTT. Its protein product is CASSEGADNSPLHF.